These 10 T cell receptor beta chains were sequenced from one sample in a study of CD8+ T cells in alopecia areata. As the sequencing template, cDNA was produced by extracting RNA and reverse transcribing it. This table comes from immunoSEQ multiplex PCR, and its TCRdb copy is limited to in-frame clones, with some not included. The sample includes under 350,000 clones, none of them occurring once. Separation of pooled cutaneous lymph node cells was by sorting with CD4, CD8alpha, NKG2D, NKG2ACE and other markers. The sequencing input was CD4+ T cells sorted from a lymph node. These receptors were taken from a C3H/HeJ mouse with alopecia areata. These mice share the MHC haplotype H2-k.

This clone was seen a few times. Germline and genes here are mouse. The CDR3 end is not reached by the read, which stops 4 residues before it; the germline J gene fills it in. The V gene is TRBV26, the J gene TRBJ2-2; D unclear. The CDR3 runs 12 residues. V lost 9 bases and J lost 1, with 6 bases in between. Per the germline V gene, CDR1 is KGHPV and CDR2 is FQNQEV (reference sequence). CDR3 region: CARHRNTGQLYF. The part of the CDR3 DNA that was read is TGTGCCAGGCACAGAAACACCGGG.

This clone was seen a handful of times. Germline and genes: mouse. The read is 4 residues too short to cover the CDR3 end, so that end is filled in from the germline J gene. The chain employs TRBV5 and TRBJ2-7; TRBD2 aligns across 10 bases. The CDR3 sequence is 16 residues long. Per germline, CDR1 LGHNA and CDR2 YNLKQL (reference sequence). Partial CDR3 DNA: TGTGCCAGCAGCCAAACACCGGGACTGGGGTCTTAT. It yields the protein CASSQTPGLGSY. The CDR3 in full is CASSQTPGLGSYEQYF.

Regarding this clone: The listed genes are named as in mouse. Read sequence stops 4 residues before the CDR3 end, and the germline J gene provides the missing end. The V gene is TRBV13-3, the J gene TRBJ1-1, with 7 positions matching TRBD1. The ends lost 4 bases at V and 0 bases at J; junction bases unmatched: 3. CDR3 size: 14 residues. The V gene's germline CDR1 is NNHDY and CDR2 SYVADS. CDR3 protein: CASSLGQTNTEVFF. CDR3 DNA (partial): TGTGCCAGCAGTCTGGGACAGACAAACACA.

In this sample, this clone turned up a few times. Gene names and germline refer to mouse. The sequence runs out 3 residues before the end of the CDR3; the remainder is reconstructed from the germline J gene. The chain links TRBV13-1 to TRBJ1-6; TRBD1 matches 8 bases. TRBJ1-6 counts as an open reading frame of uncertain function. Germline lookup yields CDR1 NSHNY and CDR2 SYGAGN. The CDR3 totals 17 residues. V shed 3 bases and J 0 bases; nucleotides not matched to a gene: 5. CDR3 region: CASSGHRGNSYNSPLYF. Partial CDR3 DNA: TGTGCCAGCAGTGGTCACAGGGGGAATTCCTATAATTCGCCC.

This clone was observed a handful of times. Germline and genes here are mouse. The read ends 4 residues shy of where the CDR3 ends; the end is completed using the germline J gene. Other DNA sequences in this sample translate to the same CDR3. V usage is TRBV1 and J usage is TRBJ1-2, with 9 bases identical to TRBD1. The length of the CDR3 is 15 residues. Per the germline V gene, CDR1 is NSQYPW and CDR2 is LRSPGD (reference sequence). Trimming removed 3 bases from V and 2 bases from J; junction bases left unmatched: 4. The sequenced CDR3 bases are TGCACCTGCAGTGCCCAACAGGGGGCGAACTCC. It codes for CTCSAQQGANS. In full, the CDR3 reads CTCSAQQGANSDYTF.

Remarks on this clone: Gene names follow the mouse nomenclature. The read halts 4 residues ahead of the CDR3 end, with the missing end drawn from the germline J gene. The rearrangement links TRBV13-1 to TRBJ2-5, with 7 bases fitting TRBD2. The CDR3 is 14 residues long. CDR1 is NSHNY, CDR2 SYGAGN, per germline. The CDR3 is CASSDPGTEDTQYF. The sequenced part of the CDR3 DNA is TGTGCCAGCAGTGATCCCGGGACTGAAGAC.

This clone was found a few times. Gene names and germline refer to mouse. The CDR3 goes on 4 residues after the read ends, and that part is filled in from the germline J gene. Other DNA sequences in the same sample also yield this CDR3. The rearrangement joins TRBV13-1 to TRBJ2-1; the match to TRBD2 covers 14 bases. J was trimmed by 4 bases and V by 3 bases; bases with no gene match: 3. This CDR3 contains 16 residues. The V gene's germline CDR1 is NSHNY and CDR2 SYGAGN. CDR3 DNA, as far as it was read: TGTGCCAGCAGTGGGGGACTGGGGGGGCGATATGCT. This translates into CASSGGLGGRYA. The whole CDR3 sequence is CASSGGLGGRYAEQFF.

Notes on this clone: The germline and genes are mouse ones. The read is 4 residues too short to cover the CDR3 end, so that end is filled in from the germline J gene. The chain carries TRBV31 and TRBJ2-2, with TRBD2 identical over 11 bases. After removal of 5 bases from V and 4 bases from J, the junction contained 3 bases not matched to a gene. The CDR3 is 14 residues long. Germline CDR1 reads GKSSPN; CDR2 reads SITVG. CDR3 residues: CAWGLGGSTGQLYF. CDR3 bases read: TGTGCCTGGGGACTGGGGGGATCCACCGGG.

This clone has a handful of counts. These gene names are mouse names. CDR3 DNA, as far as it was read: TGTGCCAGCAGTGGCCCGGGGGGGAATTCGCCC. Translated, it gives CASSGPGGNSP. The complete CDR3 protein is CASSGPGGNSPLYF. This chain links TRBV13-1 with TRBJ1-6, with D tentatively TRBD1 (5 bases). The CDR3 goes on 3 residues after the read ends, and that part is filled in from the germline J gene. TRBJ1-6 is an ORF; its function is uncertain. Per the germline V gene, CDR1 is NSHNY and CDR2 is SYGAGN. The V end was cut by 3 bases, the J end by 7 bases, with 11 bases between. There are 14 residues in the CDR3.

To note about this clone: Mouse gene names apply. The observed sequence ends 4 residues before the CDR3 terminus, with the missing tail filled in from the germline J gene. The identical CDR3 is also encoded by other nucleotide sequences in the sample. The rearrangement uses TRBV13-1 and TRBJ2-2, with 7 bases aligning to TRBD1. Trimming took 3 bases from V and 2 from J; bases not matched to a gene: 4. Germline V gives CDR1 NSHNY, CDR2 SYGAGN. This CDR3 is built from 15 residues. The sequenced part of the CDR3 DNA is TGTGCCAGCAGTGGCGGACAGGCGAACACCGGG. Translation: CASSGGQANTG. The full CDR3 is CASSGGQANTGQLYF.